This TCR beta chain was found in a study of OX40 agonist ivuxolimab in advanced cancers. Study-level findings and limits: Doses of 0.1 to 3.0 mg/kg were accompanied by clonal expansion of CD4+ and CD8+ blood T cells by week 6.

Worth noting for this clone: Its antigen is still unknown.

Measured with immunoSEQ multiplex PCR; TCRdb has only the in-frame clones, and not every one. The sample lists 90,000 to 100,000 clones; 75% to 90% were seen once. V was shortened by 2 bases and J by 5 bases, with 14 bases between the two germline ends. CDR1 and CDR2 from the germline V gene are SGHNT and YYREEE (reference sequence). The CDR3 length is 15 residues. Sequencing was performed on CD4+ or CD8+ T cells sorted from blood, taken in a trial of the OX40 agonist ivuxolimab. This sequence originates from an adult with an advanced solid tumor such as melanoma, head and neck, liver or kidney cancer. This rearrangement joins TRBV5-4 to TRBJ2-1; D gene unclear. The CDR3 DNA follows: TGTGCCAGCAGCTTCAAGGTAGCCGCCGACAATGAGCAGTTCTTC. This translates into CASSFKVAADNEQFF. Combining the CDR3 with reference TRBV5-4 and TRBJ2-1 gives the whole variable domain ETGVTQSPTHLIKTRGQQVTLRCSSQSGHNTVSWYQQALGQGPQFIFQYYREEENGRGNFPPRFSGLQFPNYSSELNVNALELDDSALYLCASSFKVAADNEQFFGPGTRLTVL.